This T cell receptor beta chain was captured by sequencing in a study of spatial heterogeneity in lung cancer. Broader study findings: Tumor T cell coverage was estimated at around 7% for alpha and 13% for beta chains. The number of expanded tumor alpha and beta chains correlated with mutation number.

Germline CDR1 is LNHDA and CDR2 is SQIVND (reference sequence). The CDR3 spans 12 residues. Between the trimmed V and J ends, which lost 3 bases and 4 bases, there was a span of 4 bases. As for time point: sample taken at primary tumor resection. Samples were obtained from approximately 76 donors, all untreated early-stage non-small cell lung cancer patients. Sequencing of whole RNA from tumor, nontumor lung or frozen PBMC involved no sorting. By proportion, this clonotype is large. Its specificity is unknown. In the library, each TCR cDNA molecule bore its own unique molecular identifier. TCRdb called the 5' RACE reads again in MiXCR, with one record for every CDR3 protein. The sample lists over 14,000 distinct CDR3 sequences; around 7.5% were seen once.

Sequencing used lung tumor tissue, obtained at surgery. The source is a male donor with early-stage non-small cell lung cancer. The V gene is TRBV19, the J gene TRBJ1-5; no clear D gene. The CDR3 coding sequence is TGTGCCAGTAGTATTTGGAATCAGCCCCAGCATTTT. Amino acid sequence: CASSIWNQPQHF.